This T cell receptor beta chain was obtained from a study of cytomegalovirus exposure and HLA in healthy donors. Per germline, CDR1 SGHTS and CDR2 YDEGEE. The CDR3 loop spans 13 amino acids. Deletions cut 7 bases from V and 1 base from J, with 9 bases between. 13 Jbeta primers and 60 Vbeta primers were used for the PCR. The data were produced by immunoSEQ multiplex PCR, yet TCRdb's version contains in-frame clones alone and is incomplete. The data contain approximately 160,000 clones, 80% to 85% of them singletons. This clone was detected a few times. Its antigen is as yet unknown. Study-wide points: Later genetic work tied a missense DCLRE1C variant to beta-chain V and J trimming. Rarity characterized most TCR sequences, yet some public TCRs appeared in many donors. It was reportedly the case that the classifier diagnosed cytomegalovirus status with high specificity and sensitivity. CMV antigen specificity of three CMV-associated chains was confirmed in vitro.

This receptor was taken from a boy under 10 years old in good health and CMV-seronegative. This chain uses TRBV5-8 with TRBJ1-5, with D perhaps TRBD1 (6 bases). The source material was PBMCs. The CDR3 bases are TGTGCCAGCTGGACAGTAAGCAATCAGCCCCAGCATTTT. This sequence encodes CASWTVSNQPQHF.